This TCR beta chain emerged from a study of blood T cell repertoires in COVID-19. As for the study in general: Acute and convalescent COVID-19 samples came from the United States, Italy and Spain. The analysed material was cDNA or gDNA that came from T cells, B-cell-depleted T cells, or PBMCs.

The V and J ends lost 2 bases and 2 bases, in that order; junction bases with no gene match: 5. CDR1 and CDR2 (germline): ENHRY, SYGVKD. This CDR3 is 16 amino acids long. Methods used by the authors: Amplification of reference gene primers provided the estimated nucleated cell counts. Assay: immunoSEQ multiplex PCR; the TCRdb copy retains only in-frame clones and omits some. V and J calls and clone size are as listed in that table; D and trimming were resolved from the DNA. Of around 120,000 clones in the sample, approximately 80% were seen once. This clone has only one observation. This chain joins TRBV10-3 and TRBJ2-5; the match to TRBD2 covers 10 bases. The material sequenced was peripheral blood. The receptor's source is a man between 65 and 80 years old with acute or convalescent COVID-19. The DNA for the CDR3 is TGTGCCATCAGTGAGGTTGGAGCGGGAGGGCAAGAGACCCAGTACTTC. Translation: CAISEVGAGGQETQYF.